This T cell receptor beta chain was recovered during a study of OX40 agonist ivuxolimab in advanced cancers. Using immunoSEQ multiplex PCR, the repertoire was profiled, and TCRdb retains in-frame clones only, with some absent. The data contain approximately 82,000 clones, roughly 89% of them singletons. Germline assignment: CDR1 MNHEY and CDR2 SVGAGI. This CDR3 contains 15 residues. V was trimmed by 0 bases and J by 6 bases, leaving 12 bases between them. This clonotype was sampled from an adult with an advanced solid tumor such as melanoma, head and neck, liver or kidney cancer. Here the sequenced sample was CD4+ or CD8+ T cells sorted from blood, taken in a trial of the OX40 agonist ivuxolimab. The genes are TRBV6-5 and TRBJ1-5; D is unclear. DNA of the CDR3: TGTGCCAGCAGTTACTCAGGCGCGGGGAGTCAGCCCCAGCATTTT. Its protein is CASSYSGAGSQPQHF.